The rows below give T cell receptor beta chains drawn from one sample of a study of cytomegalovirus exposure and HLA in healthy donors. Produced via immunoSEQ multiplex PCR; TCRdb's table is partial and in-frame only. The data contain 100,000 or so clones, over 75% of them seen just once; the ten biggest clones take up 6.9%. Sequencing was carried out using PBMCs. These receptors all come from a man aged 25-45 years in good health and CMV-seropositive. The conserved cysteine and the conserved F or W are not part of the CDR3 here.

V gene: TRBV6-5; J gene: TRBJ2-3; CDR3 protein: ASSYGLAGGPDTQY
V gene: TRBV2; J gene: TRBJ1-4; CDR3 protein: ASGGGVPF
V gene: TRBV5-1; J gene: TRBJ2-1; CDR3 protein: ASSLVGEPTYNEQF
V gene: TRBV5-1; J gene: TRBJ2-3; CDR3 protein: ASSLDPRGQQGQGTDTQY
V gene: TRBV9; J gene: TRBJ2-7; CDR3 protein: ASSVGRGVSYEQY
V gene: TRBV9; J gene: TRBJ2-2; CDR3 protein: ASRPSGLNTGELF
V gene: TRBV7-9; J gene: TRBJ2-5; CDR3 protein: ASSAQLAEQETQY
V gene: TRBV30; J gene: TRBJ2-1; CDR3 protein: AWVPRGGSYNEQF
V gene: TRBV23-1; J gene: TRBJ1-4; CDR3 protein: ASSKTGKNEKLF
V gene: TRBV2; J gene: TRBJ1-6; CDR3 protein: ASGGQGRSPLH
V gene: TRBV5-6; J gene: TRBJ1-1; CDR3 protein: ASSPTDRLMNTEAF
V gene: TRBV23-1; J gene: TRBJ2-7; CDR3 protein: ASSQWEVYEQY
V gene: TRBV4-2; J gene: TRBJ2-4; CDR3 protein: ASSRDWTGENIQY
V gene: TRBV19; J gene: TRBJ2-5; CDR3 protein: ASSSGRGQPYQETQY
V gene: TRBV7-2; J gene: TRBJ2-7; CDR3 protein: ASSLGGDSYEQY
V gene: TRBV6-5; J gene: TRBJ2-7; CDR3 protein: ASMPPGSYEQY
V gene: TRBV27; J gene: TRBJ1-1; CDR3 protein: ASSFRTENTEAF
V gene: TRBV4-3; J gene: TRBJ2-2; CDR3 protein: ASRSHIAGGNTGELF
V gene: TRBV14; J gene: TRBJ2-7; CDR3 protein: ASTVGVNYEQY
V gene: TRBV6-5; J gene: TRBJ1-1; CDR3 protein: AAAGTGMNTEAF
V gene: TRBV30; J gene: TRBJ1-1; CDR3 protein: AWSTGLSTEAF
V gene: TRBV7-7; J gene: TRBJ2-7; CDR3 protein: ASSSPGLAGGLRSYEQY
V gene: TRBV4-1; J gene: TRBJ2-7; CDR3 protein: ASSQLPTGTGGDEQY
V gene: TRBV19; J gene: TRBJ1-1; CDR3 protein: ASSPRDKHTEAF
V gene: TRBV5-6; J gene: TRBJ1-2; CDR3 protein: ASSLEGLRGQMSGYT
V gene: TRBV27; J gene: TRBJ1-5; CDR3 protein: ASSFGRARQPQH
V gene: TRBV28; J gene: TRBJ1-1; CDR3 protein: ASSGYREAF
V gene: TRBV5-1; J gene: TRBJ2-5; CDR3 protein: ASNGGGFRPWLETQY
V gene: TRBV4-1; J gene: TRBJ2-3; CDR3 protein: ASSLTGLHTDTQY
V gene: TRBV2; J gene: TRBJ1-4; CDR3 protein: ASGSPLDREGEKLF
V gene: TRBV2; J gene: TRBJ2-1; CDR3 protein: ASGQTYNEQF
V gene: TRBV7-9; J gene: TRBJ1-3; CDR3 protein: ASSTVEFGNTIY
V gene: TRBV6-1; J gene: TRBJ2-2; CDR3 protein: ASSEWTSNTGELF
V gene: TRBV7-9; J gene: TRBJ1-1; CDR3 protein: ASTRTGGTEAF
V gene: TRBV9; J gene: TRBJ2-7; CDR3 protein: ASSVALGAGAYEQY
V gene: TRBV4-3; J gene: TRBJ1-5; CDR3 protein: ASSQNRGAQPQH
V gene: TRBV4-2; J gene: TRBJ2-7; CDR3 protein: ASSQDPAGTYEQY
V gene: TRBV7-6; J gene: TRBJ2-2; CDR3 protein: ASSPPGRAGTGELF